This T cell receptor (beta chain) was recovered during a study of T cell responses to AZD1222 COVID-19 vaccine. Points on this clone: Its cognate antigen is unknown.

The method was immunoSEQ multiplex PCR; TCRdb's version includes in-frame clones alone and lacks a portion of them. This repertoire shows about 67,000 clones, under 90% found once; its top ten account for approximately 22%. Whole-study findings and limits: Only six AZD1222 recipients tested seropositive at baseline. Spike-specific TCR breadth rose after two AZD1222 doses, and depth rose as well. Of spike-specific TCRs, nearly half reportedly target regions left unmutated in variants. It should be noted that donors were predominantly white British and more often female, and clonal diversity was possibly underestimated.

Trimming removed 4 bases at V and 6 bases at J, with 8 bases between. The CDR3 contains 11 residues. Germline V gene lookup returns CDR1 DFQATT and CDR2 SNEGSKA (reference sequence). This sequence originates from an adult in good health. The rearrangement links TRBV20-1 to TRBJ2-3; D perhaps matches TRBD2 (5 bases). Sequences were derived from peripheral blood, sampled on day 0 of AZD1222 vaccination. In DNA, the CDR3 is TGCAGTGCTACTACTAGGGATACGCAGTATTTT. Its protein product is CSATTRDTQYF.